These T cell receptor beta chains were read from a single sample in a study of radiotherapy plus CTLA-4 blockade in lung cancer. TCRdb keeps only in-frame clones here, not all; method: immunoSEQ multiplex PCR. The sample contains tens of thousands of clones, roughly 81% of which appear only once. Sequenced here: peripheral blood, sampled from a patient treated with radiotherapy plus ipilimumab. The receptors were gathered from a human donor with non-small cell lung cancer whose response to radiotherapy plus ipilimumab could not be evaluated. Both conserved end residues are part of each CDR3. Fields, in order: V gene, clone size, J gene, D gene, CDR3 DNA, CDR3 protein. A D gene is named only where the DNA matches it firmly. Expanded clones are given a class, and other clones once, few, many or no size at all.

TRBV6-5,.,TRBJ2-1,TRBD1,TGTGCCAGCAGTTATCTCGGGACAGGGATGAATGAGCAGTTCTTC,CASSYLGTGMNEQFF
TRBV15,.,TRBJ2-1,.,TGTGCCACCAGCAGGGGCCCTCCAGGCGAGCAGTTCTTC,CATSRGPPGEQFF
TRBV7-2,medium-sized,TRBJ1-2,.,TGTGCCAGCAGCCCCTCGGACAGCTATGGCTACACCTTC,CASSPSDSYGYTF
TRBV19,.,TRBJ1-2,.,TGTGCCAGTAGTACCGGGGGACGTGACGGACCACACTATGGCTACACCTTC,CASSTGGRDGPHYGYTF
TRBV5-8,few,TRBJ2-7,TRBD1,TGTGCCAGCAGCCCGAACAGGGGGCAAGTCTTC,CASSPNRGQVF
TRBV30,.,TRBJ1-6,.,TGTGCCTGGAGTGTACCGGCAGGGGACAATTCACCCCTCCACTTT,CAWSVPAGDNSPLHF
TRBV9,.,TRBJ2-5,TRBD2,TGTGCCGACACTAGCGGGAGGGTTGGGCAAGAGACCCAGTACTTC,CADTSGRVGQETQYF
TRBV19,.,TRBJ1-5,.,TGTGCCAGTAGTATAAACAGGAGCAATCAGCCCCAGCATTTT,CASSINRSNQPQHF
TRBV15,.,TRBJ1-1,.,TGTGCCACCAGCAGAGATCCGCAGGGGGAAGCTTTCTTT,CATSRDPQGEAFF
TRBV2,.,TRBJ2-2,.,TGTGCCAGCATGAGACAAACGACCGGGGAGCTGTTTTTT,CASMRQTTGELFF
TRBV15,.,TRBJ1-1,.,TGTGCCATCCAGACAGGGAACACTGAAGCTTTCTTT,CAIQTGNTEAFF
TRBV27,.,TRBJ2-1,TRBD2,TGTGCCAGCAGTTTACTGGGACTAGCGGGAGACGAGTTCTTC,CASSLLGLAGDEFF
TRBV11-3,.,TRBJ2-1,TRBD1,TGTGCCAGCAGCTTACGGACAGGGACGTACAATGAGCAGTTCTTC,CASSLRTGTYNEQFF
TRBV19,.,TRBJ2-2,.,TGTGCCAGTAGTATAACCGGTATTAACACCGGGGGGCTGTTTTTT,CASSITGINTGGLFF
TRBV11-2,.,TRBJ1-2,.,TGTGCCAGCAGCTCACCCCAGGGCGCACTTAACTATGGCTACACCTTC,CASSSPQGALNYGYTF
TRBV6-6,.,TRBJ2-7,TRBD2,TGTGCCAGCAGTACCACCCGGGAGGTCCACGAGCAGTACTTC,CASSTTREVHEQYF
TRBV6-5,.,TRBJ1-1,TRBD1,TGTGCCAGCAGCCTTGGACAGGGATACACTGAAGCTTTCTTT,CASSLGQGYTEAFF
TRBV7-3,.,TRBJ2-3,.,TGTGCCAGCAGCCGTGGACATACTAGCACAGATACGCAGTATTTT,CASSRGHTSTDTQYF
TRBV6-1,.,TRBJ2-7,.,TGTGCCAGCAGTGTGGGGGGATACGAGCAGTACTTC,CASSVGGYEQYF
TRBV6-7,once,TRBJ1-5,.,TGTGCCAGCAGTTACTGGCTCCGGACAGAGTCTTACTATAGCAATCAGCCCCAGCATTTT,CASSYWLRTESYYSNQPQHF
TRBV2,.,TRBJ2-5,TRBD2,TGTGCCAGCAGTGGTAGCGGGAGGGCCGGGGAGACCCAGTACTTC,CASSGSGRAGETQYF
TRBV4-2,.,TRBJ1-5,.,TGTGCCAGCAGCCAAGAGGCCAGCAATCAGCCCCAGCATTTT,CASSQEASNQPQHF
TRBV7-8,.,TRBJ1-2,.,TGTGCCAGCAGCTTGGCAGGGTATGGTAACTATGGCTACACCTTC,CASSLAGYGNYGYTF
TRBV28,.,TRBJ2-1,TRBD2,TGTGCCAGCAGTTTAGGGACTAGTCTTCATGAGCAGTTCTTC,CASSLGTSLHEQFF
TRBV6-1,.,TRBJ1-6,.,TGTGCCAGCAACCGACGGTTGGTGGGGGGTTCACCCCTCCACTTT,CASNRRLVGGSPLHF
TRBV7-2,.,TRBJ1-5,TRBD1,TGTGCCAGCAGCTTAAACAGGGGGTTACAGCCCCAGCATTTT,CASSLNRGLQPQHF
TRBV5-1,.,TRBJ1-2,.,TGCGCCAGCCCCCTAGGTGCTAACTATGGCTACACCTTC,CASPLGANYGYTF